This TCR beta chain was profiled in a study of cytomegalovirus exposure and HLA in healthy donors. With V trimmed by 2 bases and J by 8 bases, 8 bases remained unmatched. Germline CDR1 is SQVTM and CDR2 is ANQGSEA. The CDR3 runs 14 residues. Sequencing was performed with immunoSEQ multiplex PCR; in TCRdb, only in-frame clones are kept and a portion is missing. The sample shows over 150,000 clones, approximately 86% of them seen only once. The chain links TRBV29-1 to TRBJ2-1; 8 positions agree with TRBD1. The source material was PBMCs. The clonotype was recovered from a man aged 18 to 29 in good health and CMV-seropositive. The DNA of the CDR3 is TGCAGCGTTGAATCATGGGCAGGGGGCCATGAGCAGTTCTTC. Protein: CSVESWAGGHEQFF.